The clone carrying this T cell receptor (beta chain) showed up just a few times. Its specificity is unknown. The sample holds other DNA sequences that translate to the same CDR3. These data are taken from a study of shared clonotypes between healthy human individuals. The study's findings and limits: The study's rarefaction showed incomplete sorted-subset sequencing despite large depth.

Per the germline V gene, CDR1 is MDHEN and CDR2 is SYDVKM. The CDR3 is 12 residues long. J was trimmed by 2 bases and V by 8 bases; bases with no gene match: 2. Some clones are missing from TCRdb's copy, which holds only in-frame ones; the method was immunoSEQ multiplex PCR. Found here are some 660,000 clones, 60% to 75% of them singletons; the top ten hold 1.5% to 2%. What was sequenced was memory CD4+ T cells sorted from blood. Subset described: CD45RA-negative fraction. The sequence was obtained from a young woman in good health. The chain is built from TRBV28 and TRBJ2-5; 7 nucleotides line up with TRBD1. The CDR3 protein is CASRQGQETQYF. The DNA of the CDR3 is TGTGCCAGCCGACAGGGACAAGAGACCCAGTACTTC.